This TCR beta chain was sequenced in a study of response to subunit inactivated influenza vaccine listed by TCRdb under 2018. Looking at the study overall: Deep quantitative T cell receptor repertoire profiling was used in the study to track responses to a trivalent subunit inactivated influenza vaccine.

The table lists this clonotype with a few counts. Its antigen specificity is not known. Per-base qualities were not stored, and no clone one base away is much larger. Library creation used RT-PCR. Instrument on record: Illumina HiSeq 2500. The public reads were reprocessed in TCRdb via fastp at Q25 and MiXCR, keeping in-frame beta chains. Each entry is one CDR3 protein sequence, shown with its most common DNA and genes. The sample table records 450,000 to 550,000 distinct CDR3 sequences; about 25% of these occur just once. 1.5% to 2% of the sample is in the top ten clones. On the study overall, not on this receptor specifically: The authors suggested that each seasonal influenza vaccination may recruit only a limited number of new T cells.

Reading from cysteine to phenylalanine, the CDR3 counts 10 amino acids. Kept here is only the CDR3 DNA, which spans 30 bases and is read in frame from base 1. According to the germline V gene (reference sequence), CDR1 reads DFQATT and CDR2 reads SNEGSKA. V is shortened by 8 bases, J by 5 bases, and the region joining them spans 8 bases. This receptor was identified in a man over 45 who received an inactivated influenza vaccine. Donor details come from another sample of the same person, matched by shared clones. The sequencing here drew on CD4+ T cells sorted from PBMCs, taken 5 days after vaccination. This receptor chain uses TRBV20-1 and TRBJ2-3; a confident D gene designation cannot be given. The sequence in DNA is TGCAGTACCACGGAAGATACGCAGTATTTT. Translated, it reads CSTTEDTQYF.